These 5 T cell receptor beta chains were all obtained from the same sample, sequenced in a study of cytomegalovirus exposure and HLA in healthy donors. In the PCR, 60 Vbeta and 13 Jbeta primers were used. Clones were sequenced by immunoSEQ multiplex PCR, and TCRdb holds only the in-frame ones, with some missing. The sample includes about 57,000 clones, around 83% of them seen just once. The sequenced material came from PBMCs. All receptors come from a man under 40 in good health and CMV-seronegative.

The CDR3 coding sequence is TGTGCCAGCAGTTCAACCTACGAGCAGTACTTC. It translates to CASSSTYEQYF. The V gene is TRBV6-6, the J gene TRBJ2-7; D not resolved. With 4 bases removed from V and 2 bases from J, the gap between germline ends came to 3 bases. Germline-derived CDR1 and CDR2 are MNHNY and SVGAGI (reference sequence). CDR3 length: 11 amino acids.

This clone has only a few counts. The chain is built from TRBV19 and TRBJ2-2, with D unclear. The CDR3 runs 13 residues. Deletions cut 4 bases from V and 1 base from J, with 4 bases between. Germline V gene data show CDR1 as LNHDA and CDR2 as SQIVND (reference sequence). CDR3 coding DNA: TGTGCCAGTAGTACCAAGAACACCGGGGAGCTGTTTTTT. Translating it yields CASSTKNTGELFF.

This sequence joins TRBV7-6 and TRBJ1-1, with D perhaps TRBD1 (5 bases). Germline loops: CDR1 SGHVS, CDR2 FNYEAQ. The V end lost 1 base, the J end lost 1 base, and 16 bases lay between the germline ends. The CDR3 runs 17 residues. CDR3: CASSLGVGSTANTEAFF. Written as DNA, the CDR3 is TGTGCCAGCAGCTTAGGAGTAGGTTCGACAGCGAACACTGAAGCTTTCTTT.

This rearrangement joins TRBV7-3 to TRBJ2-2; D unclear. This CDR3 has 12 amino acids. Germline V gene sequence: CDR1 SGHTA, CDR2 FQGTGA. With 5 bases removed from V and 3 bases from J, the gap between germline ends came to 4 bases. CDR3 in amino acids: CASSPYTGELFF. CDR3 in DNA: TGTGCCAGCAGCCCCTACACCGGGGAGCTGTTTTTT.

In nucleotides, the CDR3 is TGTGCCAGCAGTTGGAGCCCAGGGGTGTACGAGCAGTACTTC. Translation: CASSWSPGVYEQYF. V usage is TRBV6-5 and J usage is TRBJ2-7; TRBD1 might be the D (6 bases). Trimming left V 4 bases short and J 4 bases short, with 14 bases between. The CDR3 loop spans 14 amino acids. Germline loops: CDR1 MNHEY, CDR2 SVGAGI.